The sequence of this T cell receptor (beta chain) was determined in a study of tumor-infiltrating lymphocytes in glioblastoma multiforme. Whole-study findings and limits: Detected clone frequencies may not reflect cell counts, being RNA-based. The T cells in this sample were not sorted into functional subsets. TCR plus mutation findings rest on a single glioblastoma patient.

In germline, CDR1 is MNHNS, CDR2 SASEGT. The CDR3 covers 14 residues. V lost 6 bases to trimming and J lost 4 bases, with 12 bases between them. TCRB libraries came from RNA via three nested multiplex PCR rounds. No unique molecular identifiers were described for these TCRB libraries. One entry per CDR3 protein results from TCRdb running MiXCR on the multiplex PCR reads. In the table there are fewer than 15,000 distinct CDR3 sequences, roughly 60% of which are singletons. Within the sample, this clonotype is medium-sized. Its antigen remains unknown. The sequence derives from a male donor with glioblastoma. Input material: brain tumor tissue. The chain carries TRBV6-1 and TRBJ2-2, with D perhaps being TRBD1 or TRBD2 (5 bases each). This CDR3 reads CASRMGEITGELFF. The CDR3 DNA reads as TGTGCCAGCAGGATGGGGGAGATCACCGGGGAGCTGTTTTTT.